A selection of T cell receptor beta chains follows, all from one sample in a study of T cells in Graves' hyperthyroidism and ophthalmopathy. TCRdb recomputed calls from the multiplex PCR reads with MiXCR, one row per CDR3 protein. The sample includes 700,000 or so distinct CDR3 sequences, roughly 15% of them seen just once. The sample comprised blood. The receptors here all came from a man between 18 and 29 years old with Graves' hyperthyroidism. CDR3s leave out the opening cysteine and the closing phenylalanine or tryptophan. Clone size is shown for a subset of rows, as once, few, many or a class of expanded clone.

V gene,J gene,clone size,CDR3 length,CDR3 protein
TRBV6-1,TRBJ1-6,.,12,ASSLGQGLSPLH
TRBV29-1,TRBJ1-2,.,11,SAPGQGSKGYT
TRBV30,TRBJ2-7,.,12,AWSTPGEGYEQY
TRBV30,TRBJ2-5,.,10,AWSVVGETQY
TRBV12-5,TRBJ1-1,many,12,ASAQAVANTEAF
TRBV30,TRBJ1-1,few,13,AWSVVGGQGTEAF
TRBV7-8,TRBJ2-5,.,12,ASSLVEGRETQY
TRBV18,TRBJ2-5,many,17,ASSPYVIGLAGPKETQY
TRBV9,TRBJ2-7,.,9,ACSAGYEQY
TRBV29-1,TRBJ2-5,few,14,SVEPPLAGYQETQY
TRBV27,TRBJ2-2,.,14,ASSSRAGGNTGELF
TRBV5-1,TRBJ1-4,.,17,ASSLFPRGGEATNEKLF
TRBV6-2/TRBV6-3,TRBJ2-7,.,12,ASRVPGPPYEQY
TRBV20-1,TRBJ2-7,few,10,SAQISSYEQY
TRBV25-1,TRBJ1-2,.,12,ASRRTGDDYGYT
TRBV4-1,TRBJ1-1,.,14,ASSRGTGGMNTEAF
TRBV7-6,TRBJ2-7,many,13,ASSRFPGRAGEQY
TRBV3-1,TRBJ1-1,.,12,ASSHLDRASEAF
TRBV20-1,TRBJ1-5,.,14,SANSRDRVGNQPQH
TRBV7-9,TRBJ2-2,many,14,ASSQPGQGHTGELF
TRBV3-1,TRBJ1-1,many,9,ASSRSREAF
TRBV10-3,TRBJ1-3,.,11,AISEGLRNTIY
TRBV2,TRBJ1-5,.,12,ASSGVQGPQPQH
TRBV29-1,TRBJ2-5,many,11,SVEFGVQETQY
TRBV13,TRBJ2-3,many,11,ASSSGGLDTQY
TRBV25-1,TRBJ1-1,.,13,AGSFIGSGATEAF
TRBV2,TRBJ1-4,many,12,ASSEPTTNEKLF
TRBV29-1,TRBJ2-3,many,10,SVEIAADTQY
TRBV3-1,TRBJ2-1,many,13,ASSQGGAGSNEQF